A selection of T cell receptor beta chains follows, all from one sample in a study of cytomegalovirus exposure and HLA in healthy donors. Profiled with immunoSEQ multiplex PCR; TCRdb holds only in-frame clones, not every one. The repertoire includes 70,000 to 95,000 clones, almost 85% of them detected once, and around 5.6% sits in the top ten. The sample comprised PBMCs. The origin of the receptors is a woman aged 18-35 years in good health and CMV-seropositive. Both conserved end residues are part of each CDR3. The D gene is left open where the match is weak. For some rows the clone size is stated as once, few or many, or as a class when expanded; others skip it.

TRBJ1-1 . few 14 TRBV6-5 TGTGCCAGCAGTTACTCTCGGGGATGGACTGAAGCTTTCTTT CASSYSRGWTEAFF
TRBJ1-1 . . 9 TRBV29-1 TGCAGCGTTGGCCTGTTCGGTTTCTTT CSVGLFGFF
TRBJ2-7 . . 13 TRBV19 TGTGCCAGTAGTCCTGCGGGGACGTACGAGCAGTACTTC CASSPAGTYEQYF
TRBJ1-4 . . 16 TRBV4-1 TGCGCCAGCAGCCATAGGCGGGGGGCACCTAATGAAAAACTGTTTTTT CASSHRRGAPNEKLFF
TRBJ2-7 TRBD2 . 16 TRBV18 TGTGCCAGCTCACCAGGACTAGCGGGGGGAACCTACGAGCAGTACTTC CASSPGLAGGTYEQYF
TRBJ2-7 TRBD1 few 15 TRBV25-1 TGTGCCAGCAGTGAATATCCGGACAGGGGGCGCGAGCAGTACTTC CASSEYPDRGREQYF
TRBJ2-7 TRBD1 . 12 TRBV27 TGTGCCAGCCGGGACAGGGCTAACGAGCAGTACTTC CASRDRANEQYF
TRBJ2-3 TRBD1 . 17 TRBV29-1 TGCAGCGTTGAAGATCGGGTCAGGGGGCTCCGCACAGATACGCAGTATTTT CSVEDRVRGLRTDTQYF
TRBJ2-7 TRBD2 . 15 TRBV5-1 TGCGCCAGCAGCTTTCTAGCGGGAGGGCCGGGAGAGCAGTACTTC CASSFLAGGPGEQYF
TRBJ2-1 TRBD2 few 17 TRBV28 TGTGCCAGCAGTTTATCGACTAGCGGAGAGGCCGGGGATGAGCAGTTCTTC CASSLSTSGEAGDEQFF
TRBJ1-2 TRBD1 . 16 TRBV5-4 TGTGCCAGCAGCGAATCTGACAGGGATTTTGACTATGGCTACACCTTC CASSESDRDFDYGYTF
TRBJ2-3 . once 16 TRBV5-1 TGCGCCAGCAGCTTGGAGATAATAGGGGGAACAGATACGCAGTATTTT CASSLEIIGGTDTQYF
TRBJ2-1 TRBD2 . 16 TRBV7-8 TGTGCCAGCAGCTTAGATGGACTAGCGGGAGTTAATGAGCAGTTCTTC CASSLDGLAGVNEQFF
TRBJ2-5 TRBD2 . 15 TRBV5-1 TGCGCCAGCAGCTTGGTAGCTAGCGGGAGAGAGACCCAGTACTTC CASSLVASGRETQYF
TRBJ2-4 . . 13 TRBV19 TGTGCCAGTGTCGGGTTGTATGAAAACATTCAGTACTTC CASVGLYENIQYF
TRBJ1-2 TRBD1 . 16 TRBV11-2 TGTGCCAGCAGCTTAGTTTCGGCAGGGGGTTACTATGGCTACACCTTC CASSLVSAGGYYGYTF
TRBJ2-7 TRBD2 . 13 TRBV7-9 TGTGCCAGCAGCTGGAGGGAGGGTCCCGAGCAGTACTTC CASSWREGPEQYF